The T cell receptor beta chain under discussion was sequenced for a study of cytomegalovirus exposure and HLA in healthy donors (dated by TCRdb to about 2017). Concerning the study at large: According to an earlier analysis of 550 to 700 of the donors, 150 million to 200 million T cells yielded roughly 110 million unique TCR beta sequences and about 300 Gb of sequence data. About 310 gigabases of sequencing data and approximately 93 million unique TCR sequences were included in an early release covering 550 to 650 HLA-typed donors. Among the roughly 370 genotyped donors, around 79% belonged to the genetic ancestry cluster associated with self-reported Caucasian donors. The aim of the study was to test whether cataloging public T cell receptors could identify signatures of past pathogen exposure. Using immunosequencing, the study profiled T cell repertoires from 500 to 800 subjects and related those repertoires to cytomegalovirus serostatus. Besides the first cohort of some 670 subjects, a separate validation cohort made up of 120 different subjects was used. The study combined high-throughput TCR immunosequencing, statistical association of individual TCRs with disease status, and machine learning to predict cytomegalovirus infection status. A later analysis re-examined previously published TCR beta repertoires from 610 or so donors and added high-resolution HLA genotyping to investigate patterns of TCR occurrence. Rather than drawing on any new phenotypic data, the later analysis identified candidate immune exposures from TCR beta sequences and the way those sequences occurred across donors. An earlier analysis of fewer than 750 of the donors used high-throughput TCR beta sequencing to judge whether each TCR beta V gene segment behaved as functional or pseudogenic. Alongside the repertoire data, information on donor age, sex, ethnicity and CMV serostatus was compiled. A later genetic analysis used genome-wide SNP genotypes for about 65% of the roughly 670 donors, treating that subset as a discovery cohort. All discovery cohort repertoires had been generated using a single sequencing platform. HLA typing covered class I and class II loci at four-digit resolution. The number of typed donors differed by locus: roughly 629-630 for A, B, C, DRB1 and DQB1; some 500 for DQA1; approximately 610 for DPA1; and about 450 for DPB1. Four to six DR-DQ haplotypes were handled as single units for association and clustering because linkage in the cohort was strong. On average, roughly 250,000 unique TCR beta nucleotide sequences were sequenced per donor among 398 genotyped donors of the cohort, with roughly 18% of those sequences being non-productive.

The cohort was made up of several hundred healthy bone marrow donors. At the time of sampling, every cohort member was nominally healthy, though immune exposures that went unrecorded were likely present. The donor was CMV seropositive and was included in the group of approximately 300 seropositive cohort members. A peripheral blood sample was provided by each donor, and peripheral blood mononuclear cells were used for TCR beta sequencing. The Qiagen DNeasy Blood Extraction Kit was used to extract genomic DNA from the blood cell samples. Libraries were built with the immunoSEQ multiplex PCR assay. A mixture of 60 forward primers for TCR Vbeta segments and 13 reverse primers for TCR Jbeta segments was used in the multiplex PCR. A multiplex PCR assay on genomic DNA amplified the CDR3 region of rearranged TCR beta genes. On the Illumina HiSeq System, the amplified TCR beta libraries were sequenced as 87-base-pair reads. Regarding the original processing steps: A later analysis tallied roughly 80 million unique TCR beta chains across the 666 repertoires, and about 10 million of those chains were shared by two or more donors. Raw reads were error-corrected and collapsed into unique sequences by a nearest-neighbor algorithm in which closely related sequences were merged to remove PCR and sequencing errors. CDR3 sequences were aligned to IMGT reference sequences to assign V, D and J gene segments. For a sequence to be retained, a match of at least six nucleotides was required to both a V gene segment and a J gene segment. A rearrangement counted as productive if the CDR3 had no stop codons and remained in frame with V and J, and every other rearrangement counted as non-productive. CDR3 was defined according to IMGT convention as the region running from the second conserved V-encoded cysteine to the conserved J-encoded phenylalanine. The earlier analysis of about 560 of the donors excluded any sequence lacking an unambiguous match to a single V gene segment. An earlier analysis of 587 of the donors called V segments functional above 56.7% productive rearrangements and segregating when the between-donor standard deviation exceeded 5%. A statistical classification framework was built for diagnosing cytomegalovirus status from the catalog of TCR beta chain sequences. In a later analysis, TCR nucleotide sequences were compared against IMGT/GENE-DB human TR gene sequences so that V and J genes could be assigned. Using the TCRdist pipeline, a later analysis assigned CDR3 sequences along with most-parsimonious VDJ recombination scenarios. A later analysis defined each TCR beta chain by its CDR3 amino acid sequence plus V-gene family, and excluded reads lacking a unique V-gene family. To address suspected cross-contamination and a sequencing artifact, a later analysis removed 550 to 750 highly shared, low-generation-probability nucleotide sequences. A later analysis calculated a clonal expansion index for each public chain from normalized within-repertoire ranks of inferred template counts. Generation probabilities in a later analysis came from a VDJ recombination model fitted to out-of-frame rearrangements, and those results were checked against IGoR. In a later analysis, hypergeometric tests were used to score TCR-TCR, TCR-HLA and TCR-CMV co-occurrence, with a repertoire-size bias correction applied to TCR pairs. A later analysis estimated false discovery rates by permuting HLA or CMV assignments 20 times. In a later analysis, co-occurring TCRs were grouped using DBSCAN, with TCRdist sequence similarity added in when clustering inside HLA-allele-positive subsets. Repertoires with fewer than 30,000 or more than 120,000 public chains were left out of co-occurrence clustering, as were four to six repertoires with anomalous nucleotide sharing. The immuneACCESS repertoire file appears here via TCRdb, limited to in-frame rearrangements. These files lack a portion of the clones; in checked studies, under half of the deficit traces to unresolved V genes, and the cause of the others is not known. V and J calls and clone size are copied from that table; D and trimming were computed from the DNA. The sample table contains 100,000 or so clones; only one count was recorded for around 82% of them. Around 3.2% of the sample is taken by the ten largest.

The CDR3 spans 12 residues, from the cysteine through the phenylalanine. Solely the CDR3 DNA is kept, with 36 bases framed from the first base. As encoded in the germline V gene (reference sequence), CDR1 is SEHNR while CDR2 is FQNEAQ. As for this clone: Its recognized antigen is unknown. One junction end does not reproduce the germline sequence, and a read error may be involved.

General conclusions and limits of the study: Most CMV-associated TCR beta chains appeared to be HLA-restricted in a later analysis, and the HLA associations seemed to be driven largely by CMV exposure. Presence/absence analyses assumed roughly uniform sequencing depth across donors, an assumption that may not hold. The study gave a list of 150 to 200 TCR beta chains associated with cytomegalovirus. Correlated functional status among segregating V segments might be attributable to linkage disequilibrium, but an unknown experimental factor could not be ruled out. In a later analysis, HLA-associated TCR beta chains were found to be more clonally expanded and to have lower generation probabilities than equally common non-associated chains. A later genetic analysis associated a missense DCLRE1C variant with V-gene and J-gene trimming of TCR beta chains, and an independent cohort replicated the association. The authors suggested that the approach could potentially be generalized to other disease states and immunological phenotypes. Strong co-occurrence of HLA alleles, especially DR and DQ, made assigning TCR associations to individual alleles difficult. A further reported finding was that TCR beta sequences accurately predicted the HLA-A and HLA-B alleles for most subjects in the first cohort. In a later analysis, several top co-occurrence clusters were reported to appear linked to parvovirus B19, influenza, CMV and Epstein-Barr virus. In vitro tests confirmed that a few of the cytomegalovirus-associated TCR beta chains recognize cytomegalovirus antigens. The earlier analysis of 587 of the donors excluded 15 to 20 rarely observed V segments, including chromosome 9 orphons, because counts were too low. According to a later analysis, TCR association rates differed among HLA loci, with DRB1 alleles showing the most associated TCRs and HLA-C alleles showing the fewest. A group of highly shared sequence variants was considered likely to be a technical artifact of the sequencing pipeline. Cytomegalovirus status was reported to be diagnosed by the classifier with high specificity and sensitivity in both the original and validation cohorts. Some IMGT-functional V segments, including TRBV6-2 and TRBV6-3, could not be told apart with the 87-base-pair reads, so those segments were excluded. HLA typing was unavailable for some donors at each locus, so association tests used only the typed subset. In a later genetic analysis, fewer N-insertions in productive TCRs were reported among donors in an Asian-associated ancestry cluster than the 666-donor mean. Most TCR sequences were seen in very few donors, while some public TCRs were found in many individuals. CMV serostatus was the only immune exposure information available for the cohort. In an earlier analysis of fewer than 750 of the donors, most TCR beta V segments were observed in productive rearrangements about 87% or about 30% of the time, broadly matching IMGT annotations. This cohort had only TCR beta chains sequenced, and the lack of alpha or paired-chain data limited which features could be detected. At a false discovery rate of 0.05, a later analysis linked around 15,000 TCR beta sequences to specific HLA alleles.

The rearrangement joined TRBV7-9 to TRBJ2-7; 7 matching bases give a weak D call of TRBD1. Sequenced sample: PBMCs. The clonotype comes from a man aged 25 to 45 in good health and CMV-seropositive. DNA sequence: TGTTCCAGCAGCCCAGGGGGGTACGAGCAGTACTTC. Translated, this is CSSSPGGYEQYF.